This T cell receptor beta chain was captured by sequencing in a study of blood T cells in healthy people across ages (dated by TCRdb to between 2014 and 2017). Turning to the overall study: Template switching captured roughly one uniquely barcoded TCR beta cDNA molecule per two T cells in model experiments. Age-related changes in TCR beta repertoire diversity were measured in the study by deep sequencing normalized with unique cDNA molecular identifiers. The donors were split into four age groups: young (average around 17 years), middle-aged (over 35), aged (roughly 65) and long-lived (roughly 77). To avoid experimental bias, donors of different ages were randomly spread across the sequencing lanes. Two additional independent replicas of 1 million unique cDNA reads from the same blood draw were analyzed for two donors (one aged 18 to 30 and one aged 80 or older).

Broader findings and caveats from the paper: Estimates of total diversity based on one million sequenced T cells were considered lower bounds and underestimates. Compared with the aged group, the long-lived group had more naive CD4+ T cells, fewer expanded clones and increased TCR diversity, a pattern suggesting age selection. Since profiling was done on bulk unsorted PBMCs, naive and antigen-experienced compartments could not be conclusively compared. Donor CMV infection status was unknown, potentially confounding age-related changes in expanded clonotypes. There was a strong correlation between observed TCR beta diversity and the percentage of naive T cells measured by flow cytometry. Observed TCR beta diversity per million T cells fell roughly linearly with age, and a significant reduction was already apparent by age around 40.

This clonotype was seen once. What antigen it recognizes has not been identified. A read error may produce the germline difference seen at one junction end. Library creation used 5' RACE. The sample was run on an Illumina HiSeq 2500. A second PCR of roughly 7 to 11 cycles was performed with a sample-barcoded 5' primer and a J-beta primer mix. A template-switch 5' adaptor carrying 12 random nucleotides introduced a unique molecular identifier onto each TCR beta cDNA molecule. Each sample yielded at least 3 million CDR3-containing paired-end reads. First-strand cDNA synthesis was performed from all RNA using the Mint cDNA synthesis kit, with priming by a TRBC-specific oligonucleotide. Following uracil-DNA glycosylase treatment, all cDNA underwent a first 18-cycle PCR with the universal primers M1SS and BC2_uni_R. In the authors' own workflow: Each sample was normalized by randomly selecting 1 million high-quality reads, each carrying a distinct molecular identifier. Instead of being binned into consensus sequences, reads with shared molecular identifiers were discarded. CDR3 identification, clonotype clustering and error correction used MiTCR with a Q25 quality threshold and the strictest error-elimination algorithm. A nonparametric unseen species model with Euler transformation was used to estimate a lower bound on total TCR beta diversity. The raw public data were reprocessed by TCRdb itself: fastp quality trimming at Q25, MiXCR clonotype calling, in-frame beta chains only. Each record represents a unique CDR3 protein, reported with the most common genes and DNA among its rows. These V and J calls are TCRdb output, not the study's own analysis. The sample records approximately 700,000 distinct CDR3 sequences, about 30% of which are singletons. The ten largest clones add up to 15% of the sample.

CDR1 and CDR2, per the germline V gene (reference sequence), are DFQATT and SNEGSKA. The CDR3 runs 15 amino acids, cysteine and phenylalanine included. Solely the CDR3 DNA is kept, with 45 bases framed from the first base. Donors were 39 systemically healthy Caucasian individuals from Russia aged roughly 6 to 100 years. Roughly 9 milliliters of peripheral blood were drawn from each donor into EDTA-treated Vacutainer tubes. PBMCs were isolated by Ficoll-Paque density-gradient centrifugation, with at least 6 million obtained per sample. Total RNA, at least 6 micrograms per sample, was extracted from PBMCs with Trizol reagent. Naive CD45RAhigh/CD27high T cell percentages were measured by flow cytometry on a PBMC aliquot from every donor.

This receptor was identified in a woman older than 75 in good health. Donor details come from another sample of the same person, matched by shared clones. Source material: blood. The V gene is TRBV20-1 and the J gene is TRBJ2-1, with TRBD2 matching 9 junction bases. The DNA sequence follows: TGCAGTACTAGACAGAGCGGGGGGTCCTACAATGAGCAGTTCTTC. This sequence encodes CSTRQSGGSYNEQFF.